This TCR beta chain is from a study of control samples from healthy donors and cancer patients. The germline CDR1 and CDR2 sequences are MNHEY and SVGAGI. V was cut by 7 bases and J by 1 base, with 4 bases left in between. CDR3 length: 12 residues. The table came from immunoSEQ multiplex PCR; TCRdb's copy has only in-frame clones and leaves some out. The repertoire holds about 44,000 clones, over 65% seen once, with more than 15% in the top ten. Specimen: formalin-fixed, paraffin-embedded tissue. This receptor was obtained from a male donor with melanoma. The chain couples TRBV6-5 to TRBJ2-2; no clear D gene. CDR3 coding DNA: TGTGCCAGCAACGGGAACACCGGGGAGCTGTTTTTT. It codes for CASNGNTGELFF.